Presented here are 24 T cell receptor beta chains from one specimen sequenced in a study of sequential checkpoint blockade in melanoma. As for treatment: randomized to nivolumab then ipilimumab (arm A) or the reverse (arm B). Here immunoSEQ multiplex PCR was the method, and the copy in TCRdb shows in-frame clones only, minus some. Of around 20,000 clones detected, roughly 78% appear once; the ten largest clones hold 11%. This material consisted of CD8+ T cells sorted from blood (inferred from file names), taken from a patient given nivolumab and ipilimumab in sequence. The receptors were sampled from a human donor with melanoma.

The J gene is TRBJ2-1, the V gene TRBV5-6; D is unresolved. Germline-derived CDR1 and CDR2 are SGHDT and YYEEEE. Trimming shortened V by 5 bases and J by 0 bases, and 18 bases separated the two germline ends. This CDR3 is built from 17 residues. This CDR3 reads CASSRRLLSGSYNEQFF. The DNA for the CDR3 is TGTGCCAGCAGTCGAAGACTCCTTTCGGGCTCCTACAATGAGCAGTTCTTC.

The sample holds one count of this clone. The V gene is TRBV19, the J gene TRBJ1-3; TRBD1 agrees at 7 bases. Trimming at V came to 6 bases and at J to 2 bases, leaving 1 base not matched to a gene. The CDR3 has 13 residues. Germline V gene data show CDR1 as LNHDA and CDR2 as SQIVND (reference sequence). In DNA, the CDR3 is TGTGCCAGTAGGACAGGGCCTGGAAACACCATATATTTT. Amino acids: CASRTGPGNTIYF.

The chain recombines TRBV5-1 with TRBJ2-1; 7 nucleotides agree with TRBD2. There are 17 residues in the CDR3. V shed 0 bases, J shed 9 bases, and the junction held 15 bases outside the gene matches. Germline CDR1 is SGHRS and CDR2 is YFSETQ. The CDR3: CASSLEPAGLGIGEQFF. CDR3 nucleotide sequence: TGCGCCAGCAGCTTGGAGCCAGCGGGACTCGGTATAGGTGAGCAGTTCTTC.

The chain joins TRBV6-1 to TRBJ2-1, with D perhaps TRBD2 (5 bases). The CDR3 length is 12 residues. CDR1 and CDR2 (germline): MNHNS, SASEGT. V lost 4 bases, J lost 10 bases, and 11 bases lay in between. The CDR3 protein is CASSALQREQFF. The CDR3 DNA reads TGTGCCAGCAGTGCCCTACAGCGGGAGCAGTTCTTC.

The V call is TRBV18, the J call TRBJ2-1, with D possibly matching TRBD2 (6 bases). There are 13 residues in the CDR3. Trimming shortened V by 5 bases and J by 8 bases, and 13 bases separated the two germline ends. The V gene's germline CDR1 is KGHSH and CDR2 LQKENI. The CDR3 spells CASSTGLFDEQFF. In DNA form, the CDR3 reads TGTGCCAGCTCAACGGGACTCTTCGATGAGCAGTTCTTC.

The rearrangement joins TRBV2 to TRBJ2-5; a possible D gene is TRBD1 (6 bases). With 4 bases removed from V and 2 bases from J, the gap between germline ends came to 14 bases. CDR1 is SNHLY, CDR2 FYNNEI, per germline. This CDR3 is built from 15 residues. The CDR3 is CASSGPRTAQETQYF. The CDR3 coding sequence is TGTGCCAGCAGTGGCCCTCGGACAGCACAAGAGACCCAGTACTTC.

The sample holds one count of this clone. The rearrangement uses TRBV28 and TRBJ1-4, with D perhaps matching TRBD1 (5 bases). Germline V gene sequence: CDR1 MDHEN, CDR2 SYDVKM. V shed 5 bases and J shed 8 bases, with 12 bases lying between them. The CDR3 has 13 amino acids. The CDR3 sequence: CASSLGAREKLFF. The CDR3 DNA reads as TGTGCCAGCAGTCTAGGGGCTCGCGAAAAACTGTTTTTT.

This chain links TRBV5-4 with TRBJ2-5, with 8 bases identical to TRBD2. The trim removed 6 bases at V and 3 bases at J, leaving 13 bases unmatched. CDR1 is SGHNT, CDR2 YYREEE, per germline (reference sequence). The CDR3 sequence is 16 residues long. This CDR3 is CASTTPSGGREETQYF. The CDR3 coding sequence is TGTGCCAGCACCACCCCCAGCGGGGGTAGGGAAGAGACCCAGTACTTC.

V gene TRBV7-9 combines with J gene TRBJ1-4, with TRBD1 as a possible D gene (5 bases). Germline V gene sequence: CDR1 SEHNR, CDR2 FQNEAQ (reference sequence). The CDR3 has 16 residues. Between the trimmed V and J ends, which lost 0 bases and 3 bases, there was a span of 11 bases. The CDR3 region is CASSLAGERANEKLFF. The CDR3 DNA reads TGTGCCAGCAGCTTAGCAGGGGAACGGGCTAATGAAAAACTGTTTTTT. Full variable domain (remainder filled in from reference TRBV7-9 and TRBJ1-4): DTGVSQNPRHKITKRGQNVTFRCDPISEHNRLYWYRQTLGQGPEFLTYFQNEAQLEKSRLLSDRFSAERPKGSFSTLEIQRTEQGDSAMYLCASSLAGERANEKLFFGSGTQLSVL.

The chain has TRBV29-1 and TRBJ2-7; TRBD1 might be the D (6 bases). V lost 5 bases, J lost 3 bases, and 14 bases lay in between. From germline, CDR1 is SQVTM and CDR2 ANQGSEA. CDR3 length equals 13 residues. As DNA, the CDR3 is TGCAGCGTTATCCGGGACACTGACTACGAGCAGTACTTC. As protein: CSVIRDTDYEQYF.

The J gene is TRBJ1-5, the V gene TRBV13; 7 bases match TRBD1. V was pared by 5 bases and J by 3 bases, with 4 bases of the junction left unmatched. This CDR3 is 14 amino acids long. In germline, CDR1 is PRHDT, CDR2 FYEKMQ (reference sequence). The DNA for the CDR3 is TGTGCCAGCAGCCTCGGACAGGACAATCAGCCCCAGCATTTT. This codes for CASSLGQDNQPQHF.

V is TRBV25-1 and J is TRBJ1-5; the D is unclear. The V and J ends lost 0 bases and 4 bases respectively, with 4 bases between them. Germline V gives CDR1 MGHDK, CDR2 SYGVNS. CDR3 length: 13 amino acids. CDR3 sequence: CASSEYGNQPQHF. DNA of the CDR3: TGTGCCAGCAGTGAATACGGGAATCAGCCCCAGCATTTT.

DNA for the CDR3: TGTGCCAGCAGTCCTCAAACGGACAGGGTGAAGAACACCGGGGAGCTGTTTTTT. Amino acid sequence: CASSPQTDRVKNTGELFF. The V call is TRBV27, the J call TRBJ2-2; TRBD1 aligns across 8 bases. Germline CDR1 and CDR2: MNHEY and SMNVEV (reference sequence). V lost 5 bases, J lost 1 base, and 12 bases stayed unmatched. The CDR3 is 18 amino acids.

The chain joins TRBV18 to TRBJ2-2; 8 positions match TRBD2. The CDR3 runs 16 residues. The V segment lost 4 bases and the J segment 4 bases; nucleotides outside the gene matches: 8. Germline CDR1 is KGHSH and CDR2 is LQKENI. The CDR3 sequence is CASSQGTSEFTGELFF. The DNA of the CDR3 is TGTGCCAGCTCACAAGGGACTAGTGAGTTCACCGGGGAGCTGTTTTTT.

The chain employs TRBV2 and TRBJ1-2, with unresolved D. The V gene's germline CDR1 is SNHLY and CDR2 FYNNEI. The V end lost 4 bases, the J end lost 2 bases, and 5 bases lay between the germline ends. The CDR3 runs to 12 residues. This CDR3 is CASSVQNYGYTF. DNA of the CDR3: TGTGCCAGCAGTGTACAGAACTATGGCTACACCTTC.

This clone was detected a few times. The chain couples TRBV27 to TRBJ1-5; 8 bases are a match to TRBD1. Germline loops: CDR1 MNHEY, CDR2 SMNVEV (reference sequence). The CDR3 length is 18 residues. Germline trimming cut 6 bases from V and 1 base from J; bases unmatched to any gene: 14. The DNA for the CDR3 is TGTGCCAGCAGCGATTCCGGGACAGGCTTATCGAGCAATCAGCCCCAGCATTTT. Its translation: CASSDSGTGLSSNQPQHF.

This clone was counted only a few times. In nucleotides, the CDR3 is TGTGCCAGCAGCTTAGCCGTCAGGGGGCTTAAAGCCTACAATGAGCAGTTCTTC. It specifies CASSLAVRGLKAYNEQFF. The chain uses TRBV11-2 and TRBJ2-1; 8 bases line up with TRBD1. The CDR3 length is 18 residues. V gave up 1 base and J gave up 2 bases; unmatched junction bases: 10. Germline loops: CDR1 SGHAT, CDR2 FQNNGV.

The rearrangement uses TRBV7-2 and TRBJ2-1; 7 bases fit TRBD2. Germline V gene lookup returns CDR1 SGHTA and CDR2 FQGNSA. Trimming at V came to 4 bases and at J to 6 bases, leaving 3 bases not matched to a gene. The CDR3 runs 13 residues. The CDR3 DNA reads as TGTGCCAGCAGCTCAGGACTAGTCAATGAGCAGTTCTTC. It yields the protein CASSSGLVNEQFF.

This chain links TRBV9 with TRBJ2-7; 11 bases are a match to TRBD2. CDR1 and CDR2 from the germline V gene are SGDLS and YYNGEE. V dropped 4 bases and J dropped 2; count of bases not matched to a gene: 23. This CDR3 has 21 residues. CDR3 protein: CASSPTTPSGTSGSRTYEQYF. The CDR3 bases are TGTGCCAGCAGCCCCACCACCCCCTCCGGGACTAGCGGTTCCCGGACCTACGAGCAGTACTTC.

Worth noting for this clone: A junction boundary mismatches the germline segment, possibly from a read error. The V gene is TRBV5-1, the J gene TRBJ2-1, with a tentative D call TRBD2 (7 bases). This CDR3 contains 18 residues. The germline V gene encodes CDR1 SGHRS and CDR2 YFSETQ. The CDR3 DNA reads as TGCGCCAGCAGTCCCGCCCTCTCGGGGGCTAGCGGTTACAGTGAGCAGTTCTTC. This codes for CASSPALSGASGYSEQFF.

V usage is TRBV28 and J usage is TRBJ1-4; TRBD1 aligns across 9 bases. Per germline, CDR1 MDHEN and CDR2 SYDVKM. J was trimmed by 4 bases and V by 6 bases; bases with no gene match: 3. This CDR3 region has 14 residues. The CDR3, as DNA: TGTGCCAGCAGACTGACAGGGGGTAATGAAAAACTGTTTTTT. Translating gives CASRLTGGNEKLFF.

The CDR3: CASGSFGQGNEQFF. CDR3 bases: TGTGCTAGTGGCTCTTTTGGACAGGGTAATGAGCAGTTCTTC. The chain joins TRBV12-5 to TRBJ2-1; TRBD1 aligns across 8 bases. Trimming at V came to 6 bases and at J to 7 bases, leaving 8 bases not matched to a gene. The CDR3 covers 14 residues. Germline CDR1 reads LGHNT; CDR2 reads FRNRAP.

CDR3 amino acids: CASSVGAREHEFF. The CDR3 DNA reads TGTGCCAGCAGCGTAGGAGCGCGGGAGCATGAATTCTTC. The rearrangement uses TRBV9 and TRBJ2-1; 7 bases map to TRBD2. The length of the CDR3 is 13 residues. V lost 0 bases, J lost 16 bases, and 10 bases stayed unmatched. The germline gives CDR1 SGDLS, CDR2 YYNGEE.

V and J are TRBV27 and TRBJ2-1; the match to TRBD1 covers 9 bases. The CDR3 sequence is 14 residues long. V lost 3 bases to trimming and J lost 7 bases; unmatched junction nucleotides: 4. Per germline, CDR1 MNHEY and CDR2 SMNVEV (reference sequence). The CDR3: CASSFRTGVNEQFF. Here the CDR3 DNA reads TGTGCCAGCAGTTTTCGGACAGGGGTGAATGAGCAGTTCTTC.